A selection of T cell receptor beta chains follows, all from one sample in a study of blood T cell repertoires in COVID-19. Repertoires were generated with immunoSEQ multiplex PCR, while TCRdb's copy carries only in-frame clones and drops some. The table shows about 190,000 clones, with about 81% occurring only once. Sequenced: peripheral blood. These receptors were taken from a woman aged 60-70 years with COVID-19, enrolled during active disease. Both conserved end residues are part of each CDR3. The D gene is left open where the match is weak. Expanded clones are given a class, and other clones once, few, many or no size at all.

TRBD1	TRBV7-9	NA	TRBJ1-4	CASSMTGGNEKLFF	TGTGCCAGCAGCATGACAGGGGGGAATGAAAAACTGTTTTTT
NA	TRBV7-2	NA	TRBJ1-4	CASSLQGRKEKLFF	TGTGCCAGCAGCTTACAGGGCAGAAAGGAAAAACTGTTTTTT
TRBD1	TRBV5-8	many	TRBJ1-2	CASSPTGENYGYTF	TGTGCCAGCAGCCCTACAGGGGAGAACTATGGCTACACCTTC
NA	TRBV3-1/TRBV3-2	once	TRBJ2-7	CASSQDLQGSPYEQYF	TGTGCCAGCAGCCAAGATCTCCAGGGTTCCCCCTACGAGCAGTACTTC
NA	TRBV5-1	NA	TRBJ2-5	CASSLISQETQYF	TGCGCCAGCAGCTTGATTTCGCAAGAGACCCAGTACTTC
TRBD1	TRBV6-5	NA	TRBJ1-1	CASSLLGQGRAGAFF	TGTGCCAGCAGTCTACTAGGACAGGGGCGGGCCGGAGCTTTCTTT
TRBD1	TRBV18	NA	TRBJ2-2	CASSPPRQGVHTGELFF	TGTGCCAGCTCACCACCCCGGCAGGGGGTTCACACCGGGGAGCTGTTTTTT
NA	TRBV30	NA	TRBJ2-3	CAWSSKGTSTITDTQYF	TGTGCCTGGAGTTCCAAGGGGACTTCCACAATCACAGATACGCAGTATTTT
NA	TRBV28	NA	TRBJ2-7	CASSPDSYEQYF	TGTGCCAGCAGTCCGGACAGCTACGAGCAGTACTTC
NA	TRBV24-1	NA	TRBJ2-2	CATQGGNTGELFF	TGTGCCACGCAGGGGGGAAACACCGGGGAGCTGTTTTTT
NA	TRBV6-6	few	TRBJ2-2	CASSPPILTGELFF	TGTGCCAGCAGCCCTCCTATACTCACCGGGGAGCTGTTTTTT
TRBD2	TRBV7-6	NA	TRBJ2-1	CASSFGTSGSGTQFF	TGTGCCAGCAGCTTTGGGACTAGCGGGAGTGGTACTCAGTTCTTC
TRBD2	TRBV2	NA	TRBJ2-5	CASSEHRTSGNLWETQYF	TGTGCCAGCAGTGAGCACAGGACTAGCGGGAACCTCTGGGAGACCCAGTACTTC
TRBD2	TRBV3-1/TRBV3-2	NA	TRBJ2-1	CASSQGRLAGGSYNEQFF	TGTGCCAGCAGCCAAGGTAGGCTAGCGGGAGGCTCCTACAATGAGCAGTTCTTC
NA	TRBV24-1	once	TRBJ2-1	CATSDSFQTSYNEQFF	TGTGCCACCAGTGATTCGTTCCAGACATCCTACAATGAGCAGTTCTTC
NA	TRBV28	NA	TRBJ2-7	CASSLSSGDEQYF	TGTGCCAGCAGTTTATCTTCGGGGGACGAGCAGTACTTC
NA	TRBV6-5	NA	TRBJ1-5	CASSKQVSSNQPQHF	TGTGCCAGCAGTAAACAGGTATCAAGCAATCAGCCCCAGCATTTT
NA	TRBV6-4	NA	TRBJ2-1	CASSDSAGSSSYNEQFF	TGTGCCAGCAGTGACTCGGCAGGTTCGAGCTCCTACAATGAGCAGTTCTTC
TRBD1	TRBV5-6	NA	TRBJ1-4	CASSSRGREREKLFF	TGTGCCAGCAGCTCGAGGGGGCGCGAGAGGGAAAAACTGTTTTTT
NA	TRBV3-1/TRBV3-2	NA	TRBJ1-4	CASSPTGRRNEKLFF	TGTGCCAGCAGCCCCACGGGGAGACGGAATGAAAAACTGTTTTTT
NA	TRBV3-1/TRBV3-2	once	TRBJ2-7	CASSQLLITGNEQYF	TGTGCCAGCAGCCAACTCCTAATAACAGGGAACGAGCAGTACTTC
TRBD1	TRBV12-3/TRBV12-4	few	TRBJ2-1	CASRLFGQDQFF	TGTGCCAGCAGACTATTCGGACAGGATCAGTTCTTC
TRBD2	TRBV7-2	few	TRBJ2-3	CASSSTSGLSGRADTQYF	TGTGCCAGCAGCTCGACTAGCGGACTTTCGGGTAGGGCAGATACGCAGTATTTT
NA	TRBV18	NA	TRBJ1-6	CASSPPTGPNSPLHF	TGTGCCAGCTCACCACCGACAGGCCCTAATTCACCCCTCCACTTT
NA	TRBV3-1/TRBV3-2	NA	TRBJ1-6	CASSQDLNSPLHF	TGTGCCAGCAGCCAAGATCTGAATTCACCCCTCCACTTT
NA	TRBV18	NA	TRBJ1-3	CASSQVESGNTIYF	TGTGCCAGCTCACAAGTAGAATCGGGAAACACCATATATTTT
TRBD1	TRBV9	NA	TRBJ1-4	CASSPSPGGESNEKLFF	TGTGCCAGCAGCCCTAGCCCAGGGGGCGAAAGTAATGAAAAACTGTTTTTT
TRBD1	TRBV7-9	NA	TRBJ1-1	CASSLVGQGAGTEAFF	TGTGCCAGCAGCTTAGTGGGACAGGGGGCGGGTACTGAAGCTTTCTTT
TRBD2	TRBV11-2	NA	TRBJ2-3	CASSSLAGGATDTQYF	TGTGCCAGCAGCTCACTAGCGGGAGGGGCCACAGATACGCAGTATTTT
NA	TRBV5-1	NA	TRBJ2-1	CASSSEGVYNEQFF	TGCGCCAGCAGCTCAGAGGGAGTTTACAATGAGCAGTTCTTC
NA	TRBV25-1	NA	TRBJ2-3	CASSPPGTGTDTQYF	TGTGCCAGCAGTCCCCCCGGTACTGGCACAGATACGCAGTATTTT
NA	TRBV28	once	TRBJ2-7	CASSLSTWTWTSYEQYF	TGTGCCAGCAGTTTATCCACCTGGACATGGACATCCTACGAGCAGTACTTC
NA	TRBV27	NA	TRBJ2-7	CASSRTGNYEQYF	TGTGCCAGCAGCCGTACAGGGAACTACGAGCAGTACTTC
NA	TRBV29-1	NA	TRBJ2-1	CSVDGPSSYNEQFF	TGCAGCGTTGACGGCCCTAGCTCCTACAATGAGCAGTTCTTC
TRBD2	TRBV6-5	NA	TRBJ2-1	CASSTSGSFNEQFF	TGTGCCAGCAGTACTAGCGGGAGTTTTAATGAGCAGTTCTTC
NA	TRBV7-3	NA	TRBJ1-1	CASGPEGRNTEAFF	TGTGCCAGCGGACCGGAGGGACGGAACACTGAAGCTTTCTTT
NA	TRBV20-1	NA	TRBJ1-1	CSARQDTEAFF	TGCAGTGCTAGACAGGACACTGAAGCTTTCTTT
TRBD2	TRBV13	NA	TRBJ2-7	CASSSLAGDNYEQYF	TGTGCCAGCAGCTCCCTAGCGGGAGACAACTACGAGCAGTACTTC
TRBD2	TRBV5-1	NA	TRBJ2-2	CASSFSSSGGARTGELFF	TGCGCCAGCAGCTTCAGTTCTAGCGGGGGGGCCAGGACCGGGGAGCTGTTTTTT
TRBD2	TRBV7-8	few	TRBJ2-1	CASSLVGSGGGPYNEQFF	TGTGCCAGCAGCTTAGTGGGTAGCGGGGGGGGCCCTTACAATGAGCAGTTCTTC
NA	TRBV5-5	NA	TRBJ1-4	CASSLLPKPPNEKLFF	TGTGCCAGCAGCTTGTTACCTAAACCCCCTAATGAAAAACTGTTTTTT
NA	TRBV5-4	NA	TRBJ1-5	CASSFGGDEQPQHF	TGTGCCAGCAGCTTCGGGGGGGATGAGCAGCCCCAGCATTTT
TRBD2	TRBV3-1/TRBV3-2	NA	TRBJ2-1	CASSLRTSLYEQFF	TGTGCCAGCAGCCTCAGGACTAGTCTCTACGAGCAGTTCTTC
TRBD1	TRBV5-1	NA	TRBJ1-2	CASSLTQGAYGYTF	TGCGCCAGCAGTTTGACACAGGGGGCGTATGGCTACACCTTC
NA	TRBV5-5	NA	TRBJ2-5	CASSLARGRVFETQYF	TGTGCCAGCAGCTTGGCCCGCGGCAGGGTTTTCGAGACCCAGTACTTC
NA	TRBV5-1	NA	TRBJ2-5	CASSFMPGQTQYF	TGCGCCAGCAGCTTTATGCCAGGGCAGACCCAGTACTTC
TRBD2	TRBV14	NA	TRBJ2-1	CASSRAGLAGYNEQFF	TGTGCCAGCAGCCGGGCTGGACTAGCGGGATACAATGAGCAGTTCTTC
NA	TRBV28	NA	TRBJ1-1	CASSGGDLNTEAFF	TGTGCCAGCAGCGGCGGGGACCTGAACACTGAAGCTTTCTTT
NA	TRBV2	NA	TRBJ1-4	CASSGGTEGEKLFF	TGTGCCAGCAGTGGAGGGACGGAGGGGGAAAAACTGTTTTTT